This T cell receptor beta chain was retrieved from a study of post-analysis software for immune sequencing data. The TCR beta cDNA libraries carried unique molecular identifiers. One entry per CDR3 protein, called by TCRdb with MiXCR from the PCR reads. In the table there are about 680,000 distinct CDR3 sequences, 59% of which are singletons. Broader study findings: Patients had higher frequencies than controls of about five TRBV segments, including TRBV5-6, TRBV5-1 and TRBV20-1.

Details on this clonotype: Antigen unknown.

Germline V lookup: CDR1 MNHEY, CDR2 SVGAGI. The CDR3 has 11 residues. The receptor was derived from a girl aged 2-9 years with multiple sclerosis. The chain employs TRBV6-5 and TRBJ2-5; D is uncertain. The DNA end is a closer match to TRBJ2-7, so the J assignment may be wrong. The material sequenced was blood. The CDR3 loop is CATHASYEQYF. The CDR3 bases are TGTGCTACACATGCCTCCTACGAGCAGTACTTC.